The 18 T cell receptor beta chains given below trace back to one sample, sequenced in a study of PD-1 blockade in classical Hodgkin lymphoma. Time point here: newly diagnosed, previously untreated cHL patient sample. The authors purified CD4+ T cells from thawed PBMCs by magnetic negative selection. Method: immunoSEQ multiplex PCR; TCRdb's copy keeps in-frame clones and lacks some. The sample yields more than 25,000 clones, roughly nine tenths seen once. The sequencing sample was made of CD4+ T cells from blood. These receptor sequences come from a human donor with classical Hodgkin lymphoma.

The chain joins TRBV11-2 to TRBJ2-3; TRBD1 matches 7 bases. Germline V gives CDR1 SGHAT, CDR2 FQNNGV. The CDR3 spans 15 residues. Trimming cost V 4 bases and J 2 bases; bases outside gene matches: 6. The CDR3 loop is CASSSWDSLTDTQYF. Written as DNA, the CDR3 is TGTGCCAGCAGCTCGTGGGACAGCCTCACAGATACGCAGTATTTT.

The genes are TRBV28 and TRBJ2-2; 7 nucleotides line up with TRBD2. This CDR3 spans 16 amino acids. V lost 2 bases, J lost 0 bases, and 3 bases stayed unmatched. The germline V gene encodes CDR1 MDHEN and CDR2 SYDVKM. Written as DNA, the CDR3 is TGTGCCAGCAGTTTAAGACTAGCATCGAACACCGGGGAGCTGTTTTTT. Amino acid sequence: CASSLRLASNTGELFF.

The rearrangement links TRBV5-1 to TRBJ2-3, with D possibly matching TRBD2 (6 bases). The CDR3 is made up of 16 amino acids. Looked up from germline, CDR1 is SGHRS and CDR2 is YFSETQ. V was cut by 1 base and J by 1 base, with 13 bases left in between. The CDR3, as DNA: TGCGCCAGCAGCTTGCTAGGACTACCCGGCACAGATACGCAGTATTTT. Protein sequence: CASSLLGLPGTDTQYF.

This CDR3 is CASSTPGTGVDTQYF. The CDR3 coding sequence is TGTGCCAGTAGTACCCCGGGGACAGGGGTGGATACGCAGTATTTT. The chain uses TRBV19 and TRBJ2-3; 10 bases align to TRBD1. Germline trimming cut 4 bases from V and 6 bases from J; bases unmatched to any gene: 7. CDR3 length equals 15 residues. Germline values: CDR1 LNHDA, CDR2 SQIVND (reference sequence). The entire variable domain, with the rest obtained from reference TRBV19 and TRBJ2-3, is as follows: DGGITQSPKYLFRKEGQNVTLSCEQNLNHDAMYWYRQDPGQGLRLIYYSQIVNDFQKGDIAEGYSVSREKKESFPLTVTSAQKNPTAFYLCASSTPGTGVDTQYFGPGTRLTVL.

This chain uses TRBV11-2 with TRBJ2-7, with TRBD2 matching over 8 bases. From germline, CDR1 is SGHAT and CDR2 FQNNGV. Losses at the gene ends were 0 bases for V and 4 bases for J; bases not matched to a gene: 8. This CDR3 comprises 16 residues. This chain's CDR3 is CASSLDRGGRLYEQYF. In DNA form, the CDR3 reads TGTGCCAGCAGCTTAGACCGGGGGGGCAGATTGTACGAGCAGTACTTC.

This chain links TRBV7-2 with TRBJ2-1, with D possibly TRBD2 on 6 matching bases. The CDR3 contains 14 residues. Germline V gene sequence: CDR1 SGHTA, CDR2 FQGNSA. The V end was cut by 5 bases, the J end by 8 bases, with 16 bases between. In DNA form, the CDR3 reads TGTGCCAGCAGCCCAGTACTAGCTAGCCATGAGCAGTTCTTC. Its protein is CASSPVLASHEQFF.

The chain combines TRBV5-1 with TRBJ1-5; the match to TRBD1 covers 9 bases. With V trimmed by 0 bases and J by 5 bases, 6 bases remained unmatched. Germline CDR1 SGHRS, CDR2 YFSETQ. The CDR3 is made up of 16 amino acids. Here the CDR3 DNA reads TGCGCCAGCAGCTTGGGGGACAGGGCTGGGGATCAGCCCCAGCATTTT. This codes for CASSLGDRAGDQPQHF.

This rearrangement joins TRBV28 to TRBJ2-2; TRBD1 might be the D (6 bases). V lost 7 bases, J lost 0 bases, and 18 bases lay in between. Per the germline V gene, CDR1 is MDHEN and CDR2 is SYDVKM. There are 17 residues in the CDR3. This CDR3 is CASTPNRVTPNTGELFF. DNA for the CDR3: TGTGCCAGCACCCCGAACAGGGTAACCCCGAACACCGGGGAGCTGTTTTTT.

The J gene is TRBJ2-7, the V gene TRBV2; TRBD1 matches 11 bases. With V trimmed by 8 bases and J by 6 bases, 6 bases remained unmatched. Germline loops: CDR1 SNHLY, CDR2 FYNNEI. This CDR3 has 13 residues. CDR3 protein: CASSGQGAGEQYF. The CDR3 coding sequence is TGTGCCAGCTCCGGACAGGGGGCCGGCGAGCAGTACTTC.

This sequence joins TRBV5-4 and TRBJ2-1, with 7 bases aligning to TRBD2. CDR3 length: 16 residues. Germline CDR1 is SGHNT and CDR2 is YYREEE (reference sequence). V lost 5 bases and J lost 3; bases outside the gene matches: 11. The CDR3 region has the DNA TGTGCCAGCAGAAATGGTGGTAGCGGGTTCTACAATGAGCAGTTCTTC. Translated, it gives CASRNGGSGFYNEQFF.

This sequence joins TRBV6-5 and TRBJ2-3; no definite D call. The germline V and J ends were trimmed by 6 bases and 0 bases, with 10 bases remaining between them. The CDR3 length is 14 residues. Germline CDR1 reads MNHEY; CDR2 reads SVGAGI. The CDR3 sequence is CASRVGYSTDTQYF. Written as DNA, the CDR3 is TGTGCCAGCAGGGTGGGTTATAGCACAGATACGCAGTATTTT.

The chain is built from TRBV5-1 and TRBJ2-2, with D perhaps TRBD1 (6 bases). The V and J ends lost 4 bases and 5 bases respectively, with 12 bases between them. Germline CDR1 is SGHRS and CDR2 is YFSETQ. The CDR3 has 14 amino acids. The CDR3 here is CASSQGTLTGELFF. CDR3 DNA sequence: TGCGCCAGCAGCCAGGGGACATTAACCGGGGAGCTGTTTTTT.

The chain uses TRBV11-1 and TRBJ2-2; D unresolved. CDR3 length: 13 residues. Trimming shortened V by 3 bases and J by 2 bases, and 4 bases separated the two germline ends. Germline-derived CDR1 and CDR2 are SGHAT and FQDESV (reference sequence). The DNA of the CDR3 is TGTGCCAGCAGCTTTTCAAACACCGGGGAGCTGTTTTTT. Protein sequence: CASSFSNTGELFF.

The rearrangement joins TRBV9 to TRBJ2-1; TRBD2 matches 9 bases. In germline, CDR1 is SGDLS, CDR2 YYNGEE. The CDR3 loop spans 15 amino acids. Trimming cost V 3 bases and J 6 bases; bases outside gene matches: 7. The CDR3 loop is CASSARREGRNEQFF. CDR3 bases: TGTGCCAGCAGCGCCCGGCGGGAGGGCCGCAATGAGCAGTTCTTC.

In this sample, this clone turned up a few times. V and J are TRBV5-1 and TRBJ1-2; TRBD1 is a possible D gene (6 bases). Germline lookup yields CDR1 SGHRS and CDR2 YFSETQ. CDR3 length: 13 residues. V was shortened by 2 bases and J by 3 bases, with 8 bases between the two germline ends. For the CDR3, the DNA is TGCGCCAGCAGCTTACAGGGTGACTATGGCTACACCTTC. This sequence encodes CASSLQGDYGYTF.

This clone was seen once. The chain couples TRBV7-8 to TRBJ2-7; D remains unclear. V was trimmed by 5 bases and J by 0 bases, leaving 8 bases between them. The germline V gene has CDR1 SGHVS and CDR2 FQNEAQ. This CDR3 contains 13 residues. This CDR3 is CASSRTASYEQYF. DNA of the CDR3: TGTGCCAGCAGCAGGACGGCCTCCTACGAGCAGTACTTC.

This clone was seen only a few times. The V call is TRBV27, the J call TRBJ2-1, with D possibly being TRBD2 (5 bases). Germline assignment: CDR1 MNHEY and CDR2 SMNVEV (reference sequence). V was pared by 3 bases and J by 0 bases, with 9 bases between. CDR3 size: 15 residues. The CDR3 sequence: CASSFTRSSYNEQFF. The CDR3 nucleotides are TGTGCCAGCAGTTTCACTAGGAGCTCCTACAATGAGCAGTTCTTC.

The chain is built from TRBV4-3 and TRBJ2-3, with 11 bases matching TRBD2. Germline V lookup: CDR1 LGHNA, CDR2 YSLEER. This CDR3 is 20 amino acids long. V trimming: 0 bases; J trimming: 1 base; junction bases outside the gene matches: 12. The CDR3 spells CASSQELAGGRIVRTDTQYF. The CDR3 DNA follows: TGCGCCAGCAGCCAAGAGCTAGCGGGAGGTCGTATTGTCCGCACAGATACGCAGTATTTT.